These 27 T cell receptor beta chains share one sample of origin, sequenced in a study of shared clonotypes between healthy human individuals. Assay used: immunoSEQ multiplex PCR; TCRdb lists only in-frame clones, some missing. The data contain millions of clones, about 95% of them singletons. Terminally differentiated effector memory CD45RA+ cells were excluded by CCR7 positive selection of CD45RO-negative cells. The specimen sequenced was naive CD8+ T cells sorted from blood. The receptors stem from a man younger than 35 in good health.

The V call is TRBV10-1, the J call TRBJ2-2; 11 bases are shared with TRBD1. The CDR3 covers 17 residues. The junction had 4 bases not matched to a gene; V was cut back by 2 bases and J by 2 bases. In germline, CDR1 is WNHNN, CDR2 SYGVQD (reference sequence). CDR3 in amino acids: CASSEIGTGGNTGELFF. For the CDR3, the DNA is TGCGCCAGCAGTGAGATTGGGACAGGGGGAAACACCGGGGAGCTGTTTTTT.

The chain joins TRBV28 to TRBJ2-5, with a weak D call TRBD2 (5 bases). The CDR3 is made up of 16 amino acids. V shed 7 bases and J shed 4 bases, with 22 bases lying between them. The V gene's germline CDR1 is MDHEN and CDR2 SYDVKM. CDR3 protein: CASNSNLLTAGETQYF. The CDR3 DNA follows: TGTGCCAGCAACTCAAACCTACTAACGGCGGGAGAGACCCAGTACTTC.

The chain uses TRBV4-1 and TRBJ2-3, with 8 bases that match TRBD1. V gave up 0 bases and J gave up 4 bases; unmatched junction bases: 6. Germline V lookup: CDR1 MGHRA, CDR2 YSYEKL. The CDR3 is 16 residues long. CDR3 protein: CASSQEDRAGADTQYF. Written as DNA, the CDR3 is TGCGCCAGCAGCCAAGAGGACAGGGCAGGAGCAGATACGCAGTATTTT.

This chain joins TRBV6-5 and TRBJ1-2; the D is unclear. In germline, CDR1 is MNHEY, CDR2 SVGAGI. This CDR3 spans 16 amino acids. The V end lost 0 bases, the J end lost 5 bases, and 16 bases lay between the germline ends. CDR3 in amino acids: CASSYSLSGLTYGYTF. The CDR3 DNA is TGTGCCAGCAGTTACTCGCTTTCGGGTTTAACTTATGGCTACACCTTC.

The rearrangement links TRBV7-9 to TRBJ2-7; 7 nucleotides match TRBD1. The germline gives CDR1 SEHNR, CDR2 FQNEAQ (reference sequence). This CDR3 spans 13 amino acids. J gave up 5 bases and V 4 bases, and 5 bases lay outside the gene matches. CDR3 DNA sequence: TGTGCCAGCAGCTCGTTCGACAGGGACGAGCAGTACTTC. Protein: CASSSFDRDEQYF.

The V and J genes are TRBV4-1 and TRBJ2-1; D is possibly TRBD1 (6 bases). Trimming cost V 5 bases and J 2 bases, with 13 bases left between them. Germline V gene data show CDR1 as MGHRA and CDR2 as YSYEKL. This CDR3 region has 15 residues. The CDR3 DNA sequence: TGCGCCAGCAGCTACCGGGACAAGACCTACAATGAGCAGTTCTTC. It encodes CASSYRDKTYNEQFF.

V gene TRBV1 combines with J gene TRBJ1-6. TRBV1 counts as a pseudogene. The CDR3 length is 17 residues. The CDR3, as DNA: TGCACCAGCAGCCAAGAGCCGGAGGCGGAATATAATTCACCCCTCCACTTT. It codes for CTSSQEPEAEYNSPLHF.

V and J are TRBV30 and TRBJ2-3; weak D call: TRBD2 (5 bases). The germline V gene encodes CDR1 GTSNPN and CDR2 SVGIG (reference sequence). The length of the CDR3 is 13 residues. V was clipped by 0 bases and J by 4 bases, with 8 bases between them. The CDR3 region has the DNA TGTGCCTGGAGTGTGGCGGGTCCAGATACGCAGTATTTT. It codes for CAWSVAGPDTQYF.

The genes are TRBV30 and TRBJ2-5; TRBD2 agrees at 8 bases. V lost 3 bases, J lost 1 base, and 7 bases stayed unmatched. Germline V gene data show CDR1 as GTSNPN and CDR2 as SVGIG (reference sequence). The CDR3 totals 15 residues. The CDR3 DNA reads as TGTGCCTGGAGGGGACTAGAAAATCCCCAAGAGACCCAGTACTTC. Its protein is CAWRGLENPQETQYF.

The J gene is TRBJ2-5, the V gene TRBV11-2, with 8 bases lining up with TRBD2. Germline values: CDR1 SGHAT, CDR2 FQNNGV. Trimming removed 6 bases from V and 5 bases from J; junction bases left unmatched: 8. The CDR3 has 14 residues. The CDR3 spells CASRDGGARETQYF. The CDR3 region has the DNA TGTGCCAGCAGGGACGGGGGGGCCCGGGAGACCCAGTACTTC.

The V gene is TRBV28, the J gene TRBJ1-2, with D possibly matching TRBD1 (5 bases). Germline CDR1 MDHEN, CDR2 SYDVKM. V lost 3 bases and J 4 bases, leaving 9 bases between the germline ends. CDR3 size: 13 residues. The CDR3: CASSFNGAYGYTF. CDR3 sequence (DNA): TGTGCCAGCAGTTTCAATGGGGCCTATGGCTACACCTTC.

The rearrangement links TRBV4-3 to TRBJ2-3, with 10 bases that match TRBD2. CDR3 length equals 17 residues. Germline V gene data show CDR1 as LGHNA and CDR2 as YSLEER. V dropped 0 bases and J dropped 6; count of bases not matched to a gene: 9. CDR3 loop: CASSQDPTSGEGDTQYF. The CDR3 DNA reads TGCGCCAGCAGCCAAGACCCCACTAGCGGGGAGGGGGATACGCAGTATTTT.

V usage is TRBV2 and J usage is TRBJ2-7, with D tentatively TRBD2 (6 bases). V was cut by 6 bases and J by 0 bases, with 12 bases left in between. The germline V gene has CDR1 SNHLY and CDR2 FYNNEI. The CDR3 loop spans 14 amino acids. The CDR3 is CASRGTFSSYEQYF. DNA for the CDR3: TGTGCCAGCAGAGGGACTTTCAGCTCCTACGAGCAGTACTTC.

This chain joins TRBV4-1 and TRBJ2-7; TRBD1 agrees at 9 bases. The V segment lost 3 bases and the J segment 7 bases; nucleotides outside the gene matches: 7. The CDR3 length is 14 residues. The germline V gene encodes CDR1 MGHRA and CDR2 YSYEKL. Here the CDR3 DNA reads TGCGCCAGCAGCCAGGGGACAGGGCTGTGGGAGCAGTACTTC. Protein: CASSQGTGLWEQYF.

On this clone itself: Different DNA sequences within this sample yield the same CDR3. The J gene is TRBJ2-2, the V gene TRBV4-1; TRBD1 might be the D (6 bases). Looked up from germline, CDR1 is MGHRA and CDR2 is YSYEKL. CDR3 size: 13 residues. V was shortened by 4 bases and J by 6 bases, with 9 bases between the two germline ends. For the CDR3, the DNA is TGCGCCAGCAGCCCTCAGGGGTCCGGGGAGCTGTTTTTT. Its protein product is CASSPQGSGELFF.

This chain links TRBV10-3 with TRBJ2-3, with TRBD2 as a possible D gene (5 bases). V was trimmed by 8 bases and J by 1 base, leaving 10 bases between them. This CDR3 is 13 amino acids long. Per germline, CDR1 ENHRY and CDR2 SYGVKD. CDR3 in amino acids: CAICGLGTDTQYF. CDR3 bases: TGTGCCATCTGCGGGTTAGGCACAGATACGCAGTATTTT.

The rearrangement links TRBV2 to TRBJ2-7, with TRBD2 identical over 7 bases. Germline V CDR1 and CDR2: SNHLY, FYNNEI. The CDR3 runs to 17 residues. The J segment lost 2 bases and the V segment lost 5 bases, leaving 15 bases of the junction unmatched. The CDR3 nucleotides are TGTGCCAGCAGTAGGGCTAGCGGTGAGATTCGGGCCTACGAGCAGTACTTC. Translating gives CASSRASGEIRAYEQYF.

J is TRBJ2-1 and V is TRBV29-1; 9 nucleotides match TRBD1. Germline values: CDR1 SQVTM, CDR2 ANQGSEA. The CDR3 is 13 amino acids. J gave up 3 bases and V 6 bases, and 3 bases lay outside the gene matches. The CDR3 sequence is CSVDRGYYNEQFF. In nucleotides, the CDR3 is TGCAGCGTCGACAGGGGGTACTACAATGAGCAGTTCTTC.

The chain links TRBV4-3 to TRBJ2-2; the D is unclear. Germline V gene sequence: CDR1 LGHNA, CDR2 YSLEER. The length of the CDR3 is 14 residues. The V and J ends lost 3 bases and 8 bases respectively, with 13 bases between them. This CDR3 reads CASSHDMAGGELFF. The DNA for the CDR3 is TGCGCCAGCAGCCACGATATGGCCGGTGGGGAGCTGTTTTTT.

The CDR3 protein is CASSQDSASGYTGELFF. CDR3 nucleotide sequence: TGCGCCAGCAGCCAAGATTCGGCTAGCGGGTACACCGGGGAGCTGTTTTTT. This chain uses TRBV4-3 with TRBJ2-2, with TRBD2 identical over 8 bases. Trimming removed 0 bases from V and 3 bases from J; junction bases left unmatched: 6. This CDR3 is built from 17 residues. CDR1 is LGHNA, CDR2 YSLEER, per germline.

The rearrangement joins TRBV13 to TRBJ1-1, with D unresolved. Germline CDR1 reads PRHDT; CDR2 reads FYEKMQ (reference sequence). The CDR3 consists of 13 residues. V was cut by 1 base and J by 6 bases, with 9 bases left in between. The CDR3 sequence: CASSLAPGAEAFF. CDR3 DNA: TGTGCCAGCAGCTTAGCTCCAGGAGCTGAAGCTTTCTTT.

With respect to this clone: Its ends do not fully match the called genes, so a read error is possible. The chain links TRBV7-7 to TRBJ2-5; the D is unclear. The CDR3 contains 15 residues. The germline CDR1 and CDR2 sequences are SSHAT and FNYEAQ (reference sequence). CDR3 bases: TGTGCTAGCAGTCGAATTTTGGGCCTTGTGGAGACCCAGTACTTC. Translating it yields CASSRILGLVETQYF.

A word on this clone: Additional DNA sequences in this sample encode the identical CDR3. The V call is TRBV10-2, the J call TRBJ2-7; D remains ambiguous. Germline values: CDR1 WSHSY, CDR2 SAAADI. The CDR3 has 13 residues. Trimming pared 0 bases from V and 2 bases from J, leaving 5 bases between. As DNA, the CDR3 is TGCGCCAGCAGTGAGTCCGGTCCCTACGAGCAGTACTTC. Protein sequence: CASSESGPYEQYF.

The chain employs TRBV29-1 and TRBJ2-7, with D perhaps TRBD1 or TRBD2 (5 bases each). The CDR3 is 13 residues long. Germline assignment: CDR1 SQVTM and CDR2 ANQGSEA. Trimming cost V 6 bases and J 3 bases, with 15 bases left between them. The CDR3 DNA follows: TGCAGCGTCAGGGACCCGACCCTCTACGAGCAGTACTTC. Translating gives CSVRDPTLYEQYF.

Worth noting for this clone: Other DNA sequences in the same sample also yield this CDR3. This rearrangement joins TRBV15 to TRBJ2-5; D gene ambiguous. The CDR3 is 12 amino acids. CDR1 is LNHNV, CDR2 YYDKDF, per germline (reference sequence). Trimming stripped 1 base from V and 5 bases from J, with 5 bases between. This chain's CDR3 is CATSRVLETQYF. CDR3 bases: TGTGCCACCAGCAGAGTCCTGGAGACCCAGTACTTC.

The rearrangement links TRBV27 to TRBJ2-1, with D possibly matching TRBD1 (6 bases). The CDR3 runs to 13 residues. The germline V gene has CDR1 MNHEY and CDR2 SMNVEV (reference sequence). V lost 4 bases to trimming and J lost 10 bases, with 14 bases between them. CDR3 protein: CASSSLDSWEQFF. DNA of the CDR3: TGTGCCAGCAGTTCTCTGGACAGCTGGGAGCAGTTCTTC.

This chain connects TRBV28 to TRBJ2-1; 8 positions agree with TRBD1. This CDR3 contains 13 residues. The germline gives CDR1 MDHEN, CDR2 SYDVKM. V lost 5 bases to trimming and J lost 8 bases; unmatched junction nucleotides: 5. The CDR3 protein is CASSLDRVDEQFF. DNA of the CDR3: TGTGCCAGCAGTCTGGACAGGGTCGATGAGCAGTTCTTC. The whole variable domain, remainder taken from reference TRBV28 and TRBJ2-1, is DVKVTQSSRYLVKRTGEKVFLECVQDMDHENMFWYRQDPGLGLRLIYFSYDVKMKEKGDIPEGYSVSREKKERFSLILESASTNQTSMYLCASSLDRVDEQFFGPGTRLTVL.